The rows below give T cell receptor beta chains drawn from one sample of a study of T cells after yellow fever vaccination. TCRdb ran MiXCR on the 5' RACE reads and lists one entry per CDR3 protein. The table includes a few hundred thousand distinct CDR3 sequences, almost 4% detected once. The sample here was PBMCs, taken 5 days after the yellow fever booster vaccination. These receptors were taken from a young man who received the YFV17D yellow fever vaccine. CDR3s include the opening cysteine and the closing phenylalanine or tryptophan. The D gene is left open where the match is weak. Clone size, where shown, is once, few, many, or a class for clones that have expanded.

-	-	TRBJ1-5	TRBV29-1	14	TGCAGCGTGCAAGAGGGTGGAGGCAATCAGCCCCAGCATTTT	CSVQEGGGNQPQHF
-	-	TRBJ1-5	TRBV4-2	15	TGTGCCAGCAGCCAAGTCCAGGGGCAGGATCAGCCCCAGCATTTT	CASSQVQGQDQPQHF
-	-	TRBJ1-1	TRBV5-1	12	TGCGCCAGCAGCTCAAATGCTCTGTATGCTTTCTTT	CASSSNALYAFF
few	-	TRBJ2-5	TRBV18	15	TGTGCCAGCTCACCGAAAACGTGGAGCCAAGAGACCCAGTACTTC	CASSPKTWSQETQYF
few	-	TRBJ2-1	TRBV18	15	TGTGCCAGCTCACCTTCCAGCCACTCCTACAATGAGCAGTTCTTC	CASSPSSHSYNEQFF
few	-	TRBJ1-5	TRBV12-3/TRBV12-4	14	TGTGCCAGCAGTGAGGCTATAAGCAATCAGCCCCAGCATTTT	CASSEAISNQPQHF
-	-	TRBJ2-3	TRBV19	14	TGTGCCACCCGGGACTTCGCTAGAGCAGATACGCAGTATTTT	CATRDFARADTQYF
-	-	TRBJ1-1	TRBV12-3/TRBV12-4	14	TGTGCCAGCAGTTTCGAGGGTAGGATCACTGAAGCTTTCTTT	CASSFEGRITEAFF
-	TRBD1	TRBJ2-5	TRBV5-1	16	TGCGCCAGCAGCCCGGAAACAGGGGCCGTTCGGGTCGCCCAGTACTTC	CASSPETGAVRVAQYF
-	TRBD2	TRBJ2-5	TRBV20-1	13	TGCAGTGGAAGCCTAGCGGGTCCGGAAACCCAGTACTTC	CSGSLAGPETQYF
-	-	TRBJ2-5	TRBV4-2	14	TGTGCCAGCAGCCAAGAGGGGGTCCAAGAGACCCAGTACTTC	CASSQEGVQETQYF
-	-	TRBJ2-3	TRBV7-8	15	TGTGCCAGCAGCTTACAGGGTAGGGGCACAGATACGCAGTATTTT	CASSLQGRGTDTQYF
many	-	TRBJ2-4	TRBV7-2	14	TGTGCCAGCGGGTTGAGGGGAGCCAAAAACATTCAGTACTTC	CASGLRGAKNIQYF
few	TRBD1	TRBJ1-2	TRBV23-1	17	TGCGCCAGCAGTCAATGGCCTCCGACAGGGCAGGAGTATGGCTACACCTTC	CASSQWPPTGQEYGYTF
few	-	TRBJ2-1	TRBV4-2	13	TGTGCCAGCAGCCGACTAGAATACAATGAGCAGTTCTTC	CASSRLEYNEQFF
few	-	TRBJ1-6	TRBV6-2/TRBV6-3	14	TGTGCCAGCACCCCGGGGGCCTATAATTCACCCCTCCACTTT	CASTPGAYNSPLHF
few	TRBD2	TRBJ2-5	TRBV4-2	17	TGTGCCAGCAGCCAAGAGGGGACTGGCGGGGGGTGGGAGACCCAGTACTTC	CASSQEGTGGGWETQYF
many	-	TRBJ2-3	TRBV12-3/TRBV12-4	14	TGTGCCAGCAGTTTTTCTCAGCCCACAGATACGCAGTATTTT	CASSFSQPTDTQYF
few	-	TRBJ2-7	TRBV5-1	14	TGCGCCAGCAGCTTGGGCGCCATCCTCTACGAGCAGTACTTC	CASSLGAILYEQYF
-	TRBD1	TRBJ2-5	TRBV10-3	13	TGTGCCATCACCGGGACAGCCCAAGAGACCCAGTACTTC	CAITGTAQETQYF
many	-	TRBJ2-1	TRBV4-2	15	TGTGCCAGCAGCCCGGGGGATGGGCCCTACAATGAGCAGTTCTTC	CASSPGDGPYNEQFF
many	TRBD1	TRBJ1-6	TRBV2	13	TGTGCCAGCAAAGGGACAGGAGGTTCACCCCTCCACTTT	CASKGTGGSPLHF
-	TRBD1	TRBJ1-2	TRBV20-1	14	TGCAGTGCTAGGAGGGACAGGGTCTCCTATGGCTACACCTTC	CSARRDRVSYGYTF
many	-	TRBJ1-2	TRBV5-1	17	TGCGCCAGCAGCTTGGCCGGGTTTCGAGGGGTCCTTGTCGGCTACACCTTC	CASSLAGFRGVLVGYTF
-	-	TRBJ2-3	TRBV9	15	TGTGCCAGCAGCGTAGAGCCGGGGAGCACAGATACGCAGTATTTT	CASSVEPGSTDTQYF
few	-	TRBJ1-4	TRBV5-4	13	TGTGCCAGCAGCTTGTCGCCGACTGAAAAACTGTTTTTT	CASSLSPTEKLFF
few	TRBD1	TRBJ1-5	TRBV28	15	TGTGCCAGCACCGCCGCCAGGGGGAGTAATCAGCCCCAGCATTTT	CASTAARGSNQPQHF
-	-	TRBJ2-2	TRBV29-1	15	TGCAGCGTTGCAGGTTTCGGTCAGAACACCGGGGAGCTGTTTTTT	CSVAGFGQNTGELFF
many	-	TRBJ1-6	TRBV5-1	14	TGCGCCAGCAGCTTGAATAGGGAGAGATCACCCCTCCACTTT	CASSLNRERSPLHF
-	-	TRBJ1-1	TRBV12-3/TRBV12-4	14	TGTGCCAGCAGTTTTGGAGTACCAAACACTGAAGCTTTCTTT	CASSFGVPNTEAFF
many	-	TRBJ1-4	TRBV28	15	TGTGCCAGCAGTCGAATTACAGGCACCATGGAAAAACTGTTTTTT	CASSRITGTMEKLFF
-	TRBD2	TRBJ2-1	TRBV27	16	TGTGCCAGCAGTTCCACAACTAGCGGGGGATACAATGAGCAGTTCTTC	CASSSTTSGGYNEQFF
-	TRBD1	TRBJ1-5	TRBV7-9	20	TGTGCCAGCAGCTTAGGGCAGGGACAGGGGGGGGCATATGACAATCAGCCCCAGCATTTT	CASSLGQGQGGAYDNQPQHF
many	-	TRBJ2-3	TRBV5-1	13	TGCGCCAGCAGCTTGGGACCCGGGGGAACGCAGTATTTT	CASSLGPGGTQYF
-	-	TRBJ2-3	TRBV27	14	TGTGCCAGCAGTTTAGCGGGGAGGATAGATACGCAGTATTTT	CASSLAGRIDTQYF
many	-	TRBJ1-1	TRBV4-1	14	TGCGCCAGCAGCCAAGGACCGGGTGGGAATGAAGCTTTCTTT	CASSQGPGGNEAFF
few	-	TRBJ2-5	TRBV5-4	15	TGTGCCAGCGGATTGTCTCTGTCGGGGCAAGAGACCCAGTACTTC	CASGLSLSGQETQYF
many	-	TRBJ1-1	TRBV7-9	13	TGTGCCAGCAGTTCGACCGTGAACACTGAAGCTTTCTTT	CASSSTVNTEAFF
many	-	TRBJ2-7	TRBV2	14	TGTGCCAGCAGTGAGGTGGACCGTAACTACGAGCAGTACTTC	CASSEVDRNYEQYF
many	TRBD1	TRBJ2-5	TRBV7-9	13	TGTGCCAGCAGCTCCGGACAGGGAGAGACCCAGTACTTC	CASSSGQGETQYF
-	TRBD2	TRBJ2-7	TRBV15	14	TGTGCCACCAGCAGAGGTCCGGGAGGCCACGAGCAGTACTTC	CATSRGPGGHEQYF
few	-	TRBJ1-1	TRBV5-1	13	TGCGCCAGCAGCTTCAAGGGGGACACTGAAGCTTTCTTT	CASSFKGDTEAFF
many	-	TRBJ1-1	TRBV27	13	TGTGCCAGTAGTCTAGGAAGGAGTACTGAAGCTTTCTTT	CASSLGRSTEAFF
-	-	TRBJ1-2	TRBV20-1	12	TGCAGTGCTAGTCTACAGGGTTATGGCTACACCTTC	CSASLQGYGYTF
many	-	TRBJ1-1	TRBV15	15	TGTGCCACCAGCCGGGACCCCAGACAGAACACTGAAGCTTTCTTT	CATSRDPRQNTEAFF
-	-	TRBJ2-3	TRBV6-5	12	TGTGCCAGCAGTTACGGTAGCAGCACGCAGTATTTT	CASSYGSSTQYF
-	-	TRBJ2-2	TRBV12-3/TRBV12-4	15	TGTGCCAGCAGTTTATCGGGGGGCTACACCGGGGAGCTGTTTTTT	CASSLSGGYTGELFF
-	-	TRBJ2-3	TRBV7-8	10	TGTGCCAGCAGCGGGAAGGCGCAGTATTTT	CASSGKAQYF
-	TRBD2	TRBJ2-5	TRBV7-2	18	TGTGCCAGCAGCTTAGCACAGAATAGGAGGCGGGGGAAAGAGACCCAGTACTTC	CASSLAQNRRRGKETQYF
-	-	TRBJ2-7	TRBV19	12	TGTGCCAGTAGTGTGGATTTGGGCGAGCAGTACTTC	CASSVDLGEQYF
-	TRBD1	TRBJ2-1	TRBV6-5	13	TGTGCCAGCAGAAACCCGGACAGGGATGAGCAGTTCTTC	CASRNPDRDEQFF
few	-	TRBJ1-6	TRBV10-3	15	TGTGCCATCAGCCCCCAGGGGCCGTGGGATTCACCCCTCCACTTT	CAISPQGPWDSPLHF
few	-	TRBJ1-1	TRBV19	13	TGTGCCAGTACCCTCTTGGGGAGCACTGAAGCTTTCTTT	CASTLLGSTEAFF
few	-	TRBJ1-2	TRBV12-3/TRBV12-4	14	TGTGCCAGCAGATACAGCGGTTCTAACTATGGCTACACCTTC	CASRYSGSNYGYTF
many	-	TRBJ2-2	TRBV3-1	16	TGTGCCAGCACCTCTTGGGGGGGCCTGAACACCGGGGAGCTGTTTTTT	CASTSWGGLNTGELFF
-	-	TRBJ1-1	TRBV29-1	13	TGCAGCGTTGAAGACAGGGGTGACACTGAAGCTTTCTTT	CSVEDRGDTEAFF
many	TRBD1	TRBJ2-1	TRBV6-2/TRBV6-3	13	TGTGCCAGTACCCAACAGGGGTTGCATGAGCAGTTCTTC	CASTQQGLHEQFF